This TCR beta chain was obtained from a study of T-cell memory formation after mild COVID-19. The study's findings and limits: Second-wave clones reaching peak frequency on day 37 lacked confirmed SARS-CoV-2 specificity. Researchers report contracting CD4+ clones mostly in CM and EM, with CD8+ clones in EMRA.

This clonotype was observed many times. Its antigen is still unknown. TCRdb redid the calling of the 5' RACE reads with MiXCR, one entry per CDR3 protein. The table has 250,000 to 300,000 distinct CDR3 sequences, about a sixth seen once; the top ten hold 20% to 25%. The germline V gene encodes CDR1 MNHNY and CDR2 SVGAGI (reference sequence). Trimming took 6 bases from V and 3 from J, leaving 12 bases between them. CDR3 length equals 13 residues. The specimen sequenced was PBMCs or a T cell subset sorted from them (not recorded which). V is TRBV6-6 and J is TRBJ2-7; D gene ambiguous. The sequence came from a man aged 18 to 35 who had mild COVID-19 (a few samples of this study predate the infection). Cell type and time point are not known. CDR3 DNA sequence: TGTGCCAGCAGCCCCTCGTTGGACTACGAGCAGTACGTC. It encodes CASSPSLDYEQYV.